The 28 T cell receptor beta chains reported below all come from one sample, sequenced in a study of cytomegalovirus exposure and HLA in healthy donors. Clones were sequenced by immunoSEQ multiplex PCR, and TCRdb holds only the in-frame ones, with some missing. The sample holds about 160,000 clones; 85% to 90% are singletons and the top ten take 4.2%. The sequenced sample consisted of PBMCs. These receptors all stem from a man in his late teens or twenties in good health and CMV-seropositive.

This chain uses TRBV28 with TRBJ2-1; D perhaps matches TRBD1 (6 bases). In germline, CDR1 is MDHEN, CDR2 SYDVKM. V was cut by 4 bases and J by 12 bases, with 19 bases left in between. The CDR3 spans 14 residues. CDR3 in amino acids: CASSSQLDRQRQFF. CDR3 in DNA: TGTGCCAGCAGTTCACAACTAGACAGGCAGCGGCAGTTCTTC.

As DNA, the CDR3 is TGTGCCAGCAGCCAGACAGGGCTCGATGACTTCACAGATACGCAGTATTTT. As protein: CASSQTGLDDFTDTQYF. The genes are TRBV4-2 and TRBJ2-3, with TRBD1 matching over 7 bases. Trimming removed 3 bases from V and 2 bases from J; junction bases left unmatched: 11. The CDR3 covers 17 residues. CDR1 is LGHNA, CDR2 YNFKEQ, per germline.

This rearrangement joins TRBV19 to TRBJ2-1; 9 bases match TRBD2. V shed 10 bases and J 3 bases; nucleotides not matched to a gene: 4. CDR3 length equals 13 residues. Germline CDR1 and CDR2: LNHDA and SQIVND (reference sequence). Here the CDR3 DNA reads TGTGCCACGCGGGAGGGGAGCTACAATGAGCAGTTCTTC. Protein product: CATREGSYNEQFF.

The genes are TRBV29-1 and TRBJ2-3; D may be TRBD1 (7 bases). The ends were cut back, 2 bases at V and 3 bases at J, with 12 bases in the middle. Germline V gene lookup returns CDR1 SQVTM and CDR2 ANQGSEA. The CDR3 runs 14 residues. The CDR3 nucleotides are TGCAGCGTTGAATCGACAGGGAGGACAGATACGCAGTATTTT. Amino acid sequence: CSVESTGRTDTQYF.

This chain uses TRBV27 with TRBJ1-4; D remains ambiguous. V was clipped by 5 bases and J by 12 bases, with 13 bases between them. Germline V CDR1 and CDR2: MNHEY, SMNVEV (reference sequence). CDR3 length: 12 residues. In nucleotides, the CDR3 is TGTGCCAGCAGTCCCTCGGTGGGAGAACTGTTTTTT. Encoded protein: CASSPSVGELFF.

This clone was detected only a few times. V gene TRBV28 combines with J gene TRBJ2-7, with TRBD1 as a possible D gene (5 bases). The germline CDR1 and CDR2 sequences are MDHEN and SYDVKM. The CDR3 totals 16 residues. Deletions cut 2 bases from V and 0 bases from J, with 14 bases between. As DNA, the CDR3 is TGTGCCAGCAGTTTACCCAGGGTTCGAAGCTCCTACGAGCAGTACTTC. Its protein is CASSLPRVRSSYEQYF.

V gene TRBV12-5 combines with J gene TRBJ2-1; TRBD1 agrees at 11 bases. V lost 9 bases to trimming and J lost 6 bases; unmatched junction nucleotides: 7. CDR1 is LGHNT, CDR2 FRNRAP, per germline. CDR3 size: 14 residues. The CDR3 DNA sequence: TGTGCTAGCCAAGGACAGGGGGCGTTCAATGAGCAGTTCTTC. It codes for CASQGQGAFNEQFF. The full variable domain, completed using reference TRBV12-5 and TRBJ2-1, is DARVTQTPRHKVTEMGQEVTMRCQPILGHNTVFWYRQTMMQGLELLAYFRNRAPLDDSGMPKDRFSAEMPDATLATLKIQPSEPRDSAVYFCASQGQGAFNEQFFGPGTRLTVL.

This clone was observed a single time. The chain combines TRBV7-9 with TRBJ2-1; 9 positions agree with TRBD1. V lost 5 bases and J lost 4; bases outside the gene matches: 12. Germline values: CDR1 SEHNR, CDR2 FQNEAQ (reference sequence). The CDR3 length is 17 residues. The CDR3 loop reads CASSKRDRERLYNEQFF. CDR3 DNA: TGTGCCAGCAGCAAAAGGGACAGGGAAAGACTTTACAATGAGCAGTTCTTC.

The J gene is TRBJ2-1, the V gene TRBV6-5; no reliable D call. The CDR3 is 14 residues long. Germline V gene lookup returns CDR1 MNHEY and CDR2 SVGAGI. Trimming took off 6 bases at V and 0 bases at J, with 9 bases between the two ends. The CDR3 here is CASRGLSSYNEQFF. The CDR3 DNA is TGTGCCAGCAGGGGCCTTAGCTCCTACAATGAGCAGTTCTTC.

The chain links TRBV5-1 to TRBJ2-5, with TRBD2 identical over 8 bases. With V trimmed by 2 bases and J by 5 bases, 2 bases remained unmatched. CDR1 and CDR2 (germline): SGHRS, YFSETQ. The CDR3 has 13 residues. The chain's CDR3 is CASSFSGIETQYF. The DNA for the CDR3 is TGCGCCAGCAGCTTTAGCGGGATTGAGACCCAGTACTTC.

J is TRBJ2-1 and V is TRBV7-8, with 15 positions matching TRBD2. The V and J ends lost 5 bases and 8 bases, in that order; junction bases with no gene match: 10. This CDR3 has 17 amino acids. Germline-derived CDR1 and CDR2 are SGHVS and FQNEAQ. CDR3 sequence: CASSTGLAGGILHEQFF. The CDR3 bases are TGTGCCAGCAGCACAGGACTAGCGGGAGGGATTTTGCATGAGCAGTTCTTC.

The V gene is TRBV5-4, the J gene TRBJ1-1, with D uncertain. The V gene's germline CDR1 is SGHNT and CDR2 YYREEE (reference sequence). CDR3 size: 14 residues. V shed 4 bases and J shed 8 bases, with 18 bases lying between them. For the CDR3, the DNA is TGTGCCAGCAGCCCGAACACCGATACAGTAGAAGCTTTCTTT. Translated: CASSPNTDTVEAFF.

This sequence joins TRBV6-6 and TRBJ1-5; D gene uncertain. CDR1 and CDR2 (germline): MNHNY, SVGAGI (reference sequence). V lost 11 bases and J lost 6, with 14 bases in between. The CDR3 extends over 12 amino acids. The CDR3 here is CARDGSRQPQHF. CDR3 DNA sequence: TGTGCCCGCGACGGGTCCCGTCAGCCCCAGCATTTT.

The chain couples TRBV19 to TRBJ1-3, with 12 bases matching TRBD1. Trimming took 4 bases from V and 9 from J; bases not matched to a gene: 10. The CDR3 consists of 16 residues. Germline lookup yields CDR1 LNHDA and CDR2 SQIVND (reference sequence). The CDR3 bases are TGTGCCAGTAGTACCACTCCGGGACAGGGGGCAAGCACCATATATTTT. The encoded protein is CASSTTPGQGASTIYF.

Regarding this clone: The germline gene is not matched at one end of the junction; a read error may be the cause. J is TRBJ1-2 and V is TRBV6-1; D possibly corresponds to TRBD1 (5 bases). There are 15 residues in the CDR3. Germline CDR1 MNHNS, CDR2 SASEGT. The CDR3 protein is CASREGRQPQYGYTF. CDR3 bases: TGTGCCAGCAGAGAAGGTCGACAGCCCCAGTATGGCTACACCTTC.

This chain connects TRBV9 to TRBJ2-3, with 12 bases lining up with TRBD2. The CDR3 runs to 16 residues. Per germline, CDR1 SGDLS and CDR2 YYNGEE. J lost 2 bases, V lost 4 bases, and 5 bases had no gene match. CDR3 sequence (DNA): TGTGCCAGCAGCCCTGGACTAGCGGGATTCACAGATACGCAGTATTTT. It encodes CASSPGLAGFTDTQYF.

V is TRBV7-2 and J is TRBJ2-5, with 8 bases identical to TRBD2. In germline, CDR1 is SGHTA, CDR2 FQGNSA. The CDR3 totals 14 residues. V lost 1 base, J lost 5 bases, and 3 bases stayed unmatched. The CDR3 sequence is CASSLGTSWETQYF. In DNA form, the CDR3 reads TGTGCCAGCAGCTTAGGGACTAGCTGGGAGACCCAGTACTTC.

The chain links TRBV7-8 to TRBJ2-4, with TRBD1 matching over 8 bases. The CDR3 totals 20 residues. Per germline, CDR1 SGHVS and CDR2 FQNEAQ. V gave up 1 base and J gave up 1 base; unmatched junction bases: 15. The CDR3 nucleotides read TGTGCCAGCAGCTTAGAATTTTTCGGACAGGGCTTTTCCGCCAAAAACATTCAGTACTTC. This codes for CASSLEFFGQGFSAKNIQYF.

The chain has TRBV6-6 and TRBJ2-1; TRBD2 agrees at 9 bases. J was trimmed by 4 bases and V by 2 bases; bases with no gene match: 3. CDR1 and CDR2 from the germline V gene are MNHNY and SVGAGI (reference sequence). The CDR3 is 15 amino acids. The CDR3 protein is CASSYRTSEYNEQFF. The CDR3, as DNA: TGTGCCAGCAGTTACCGGACTAGCGAGTACAATGAGCAGTTCTTC.

This clone occurred once. The rearrangement joins TRBV19 to TRBJ1-1; 9 nucleotides line up with TRBD1. This CDR3 comprises 18 residues. CDR1 is LNHDA, CDR2 SQIVND, per germline (reference sequence). V gave up 2 bases and J gave up 11 bases; unmatched junction bases: 21. This chain's CDR3 is CASSIMVVGQGDWRRAFF. In nucleotides, the CDR3 is TGTGCCAGTAGTATAATGGTGGTGGGACAGGGTGACTGGCGGAGGGCTTTCTTT.

V is TRBV7-6 and J is TRBJ2-3; 10 bases fit TRBD2. After removal of 2 bases from V and 4 bases from J, the junction contained 15 bases not matched to a gene. CDR1 SGHVS and CDR2 FNYEAQ come from the germline V gene. This CDR3 is built from 19 residues. CDR3 DNA: TGTGCCAGCAGCTTAAGGATAGGGAGCGGGAGGGCCGAAGCAGATACGCAGTATTTT. Amino acid sequence: CASSLRIGSGRAEADTQYF.

V usage is TRBV4-1 and J usage is TRBJ2-1, with 7 bases aligning to TRBD2. Germline CDR1 and CDR2: MGHRA and YSYEKL. This CDR3 has 14 residues. The trim removed 3 bases at V and 6 bases at J, leaving 5 bases unmatched. CDR3 amino acids: CASSHIAGANEQFF. The CDR3 region has the DNA TGCGCCAGCAGCCATATAGCGGGTGCCAATGAGCAGTTCTTC.

The chain couples TRBV6-1 to TRBJ2-7; weak D call: TRBD2 (5 bases). The CDR3 is 13 residues long. Germline V lookup: CDR1 MNHNS, CDR2 SASEGT. Trimming removed 6 bases from V and 0 bases from J, with 9 bases in between. The CDR3 sequence: CASRADGSYEQYF. Here the CDR3 DNA reads TGTGCCAGCAGAGCGGACGGCTCCTACGAGCAGTACTTC.

This clone has just one count. The chain uses TRBV27 and TRBJ1-2; no definite D call. Trimming stripped 1 base from V and 2 bases from J, with 5 bases between. This CDR3 comprises 13 residues. Germline V gene lookup returns CDR1 MNHEY and CDR2 SMNVEV (reference sequence). The CDR3: CASSLYLNYGYTF. CDR3 coding DNA: TGTGCCAGCAGTTTATATTTAAACTATGGCTACACCTTC.

The V and J genes are TRBV7-9 and TRBJ2-1; 11 bases map to TRBD2. Losses at the gene ends were 5 bases for V and 3 bases for J; bases not matched to a gene: 3. The germline V gene has CDR1 SEHNR and CDR2 FQNEAQ (reference sequence). The CDR3 length is 15 residues. The CDR3 region is CASSRGLAGYNEQFF. In DNA, the CDR3 is TGTGCCAGCAGCCGAGGACTAGCGGGCTACAATGAGCAGTTCTTC.

V gene TRBV18 combines with J gene TRBJ1-2, with 8 bases identical to TRBD1. With V trimmed by 6 bases and J by 4 bases, 4 bases remained unmatched. There are 13 residues in the CDR3. The germline V gene has CDR1 KGHSH and CDR2 LQKENI. The CDR3: CASSMTGVYGYTF. In nucleotides, the CDR3 is TGTGCCAGCTCGATGACAGGGGTCTATGGCTACACCTTC.

The chain joins TRBV5-1 to TRBJ2-1, with 7 bases aligning to TRBD1. The V and J ends lost 0 bases and 1 base, in that order; junction bases with no gene match: 1. The CDR3 runs 15 residues. Germline lookup yields CDR1 SGHRS and CDR2 YFSETQ. CDR3 DNA: TGCGCCAGCAGCTTGGTACAGGGGTCCTACAATGAGCAGTTCTTC. Protein sequence: CASSLVQGSYNEQFF. The variable domain in full, with the rest retrieved from reference TRBV5-1 and TRBJ2-1, is KAGVTQTPRYLIKTRGQQVTLSCSPISGHRSVSWYQQTPGQGLQFLFEYFSETQRNKGNFPGRFSGRQFSNSRSEMNVSTLELGDSALYLCASSLVQGSYNEQFFGPGTRLTVL.

The chain combines TRBV7-9 with TRBJ1-2; 7 bases map to TRBD1. From germline, CDR1 is SEHNR and CDR2 FQNEAQ (reference sequence). This CDR3 has 13 amino acids. After removal of 0 bases from V and 8 bases from J, the junction contained 3 bases not matched to a gene. CDR3 DNA sequence: TGTGCCAGCAGCTTAGCTTACAGGGGCGGCTACACCTTC. It encodes CASSLAYRGGYTF.